This T cell receptor (beta chain) was retrieved from a study of T cells in Graves' hyperthyroidism and ophthalmopathy. This clonotype has at least ten counts. Stability of Graves' hyperthyroidism was defined as absent ophthalmopathy progression within 18 months. The authors took PBMCs from roughly 10 ml fresh peripheral blood. Amplification of TCR beta CDR3 regions used RNA as the template. First-round RT-PCR with HTBI primers amplified the TCR CDR3 region. TCRdb independently ran MiXCR on the multiplex PCR reads; one entry per CDR3 protein. The repertoire has about 290,000 distinct CDR3 sequences, approximately 15% of them found once; the top ten carry roughly 7.9%. The material sequenced was blood. The clonotype comes from a woman in her 40s with Graves' hyperthyroidism.

CDR3: CASSFTGGTEAFF. In DNA, the CDR3 is TGTGCCAGCAGCTTTACAGGGGGCACTGAAGCTTTCTTT. The V gene is TRBV7-9, the J gene TRBJ1-1; 8 bases agree with TRBD1. With 3 bases clipped from V and 4 bases from J, the junction kept 1 base outside the gene matches. Germline V CDR1 and CDR2: SEHNR, FQNEAQ (reference sequence). The CDR3 is made up of 13 amino acids.